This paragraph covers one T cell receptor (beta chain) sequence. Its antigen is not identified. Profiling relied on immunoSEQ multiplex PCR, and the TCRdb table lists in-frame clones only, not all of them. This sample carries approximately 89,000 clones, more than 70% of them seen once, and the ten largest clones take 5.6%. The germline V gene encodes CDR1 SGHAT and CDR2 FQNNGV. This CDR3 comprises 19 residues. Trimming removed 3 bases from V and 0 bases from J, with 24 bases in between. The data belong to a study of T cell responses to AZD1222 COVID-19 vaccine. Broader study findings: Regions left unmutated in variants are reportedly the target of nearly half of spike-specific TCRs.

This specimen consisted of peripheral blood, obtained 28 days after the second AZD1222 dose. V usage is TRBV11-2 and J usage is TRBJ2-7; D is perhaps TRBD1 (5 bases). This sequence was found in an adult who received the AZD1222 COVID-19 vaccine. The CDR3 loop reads CASSFWAGHWVQSSYEQYF. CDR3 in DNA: TGTGCCAGCAGCTTTTGGGCAGGGCACTGGGTCCAAAGCTCCTACGAGCAGTACTTC.